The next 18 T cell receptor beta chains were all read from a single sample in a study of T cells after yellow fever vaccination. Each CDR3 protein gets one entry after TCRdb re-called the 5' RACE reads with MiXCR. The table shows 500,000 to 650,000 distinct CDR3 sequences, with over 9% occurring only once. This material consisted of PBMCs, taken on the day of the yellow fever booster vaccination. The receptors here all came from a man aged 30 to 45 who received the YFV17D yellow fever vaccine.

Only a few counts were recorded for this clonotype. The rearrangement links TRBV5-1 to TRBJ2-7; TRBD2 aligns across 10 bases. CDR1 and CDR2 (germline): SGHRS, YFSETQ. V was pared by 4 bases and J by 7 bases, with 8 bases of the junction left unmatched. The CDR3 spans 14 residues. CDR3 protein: CASSISGRAGEQYF. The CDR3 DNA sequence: TGCGCCAGCAGCATCAGCGGGAGGGCCGGAGAGCAGTACTTC. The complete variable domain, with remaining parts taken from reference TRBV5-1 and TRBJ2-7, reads KAGVTQTPRYLIKTRGQQVTLSCSPISGHRSVSWYQQTPGQGLQFLFEYFSETQRNKGNFPGRFSGRQFSNSRSEMNVSTLELGDSALYLCASSISGRAGEQYFGPGTRLTVT.

The CDR3 protein is CASSGKTGTDNQPQHF. Here the CDR3 DNA reads TGCGCCAGCAGCGGAAAAACCGGGACAGACAATCAGCCCCAGCATTTT. The V gene is TRBV23-1, the J gene TRBJ1-5; 7 positions agree with TRBD1. TRBV23-1 is annotated as an ORF whose role is uncertain. V lost 6 bases and J lost 3; bases outside the gene matches: 11. This CDR3 is 16 amino acids long.

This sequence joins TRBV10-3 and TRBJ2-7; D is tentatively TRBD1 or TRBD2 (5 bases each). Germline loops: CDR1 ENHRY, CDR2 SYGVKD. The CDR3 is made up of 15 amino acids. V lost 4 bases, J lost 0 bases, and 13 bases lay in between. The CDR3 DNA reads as TGTGCCATCAGTGCTCCTGGGGGAAGCTCCTACGAGCAGTACTTC. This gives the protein CAISAPGGSSYEQYF.

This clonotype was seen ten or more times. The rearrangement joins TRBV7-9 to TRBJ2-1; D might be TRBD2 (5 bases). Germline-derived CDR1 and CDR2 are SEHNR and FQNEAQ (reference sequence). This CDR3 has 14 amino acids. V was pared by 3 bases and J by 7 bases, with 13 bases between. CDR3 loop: CASSFTPAVNEQFF. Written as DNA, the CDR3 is TGTGCCAGCAGCTTTACTCCAGCGGTGAATGAGCAGTTCTTC.

CDR3 sequence: CASSFSSGTPLAEQYF. The DNA for the CDR3 is TGTGCCAGCAGCTTTTCTTCCGGGACACCCCTCGCCGAGCAGTACTTC. V gene TRBV7-9 combines with J gene TRBJ2-7; D is possibly TRBD1 (6 bases). The V end lost 3 bases, the J end lost 6 bases, and 21 bases lay between the germline ends. Germline CDR1 is SEHNR and CDR2 is FQNEAQ (reference sequence). The CDR3 totals 16 residues. The full variable domain, with the rest looked up from reference TRBV7-9 and TRBJ2-7, is DTGVSQNPRHKITKRGQNVTFRCDPISEHNRLYWYRQTLGQGPEFLTYFQNEAQLEKSRLLSDRFSAERPKGSFSTLEIQRTEQGDSAMYLCASSFSSGTPLAEQYFGPGTRLTVT.

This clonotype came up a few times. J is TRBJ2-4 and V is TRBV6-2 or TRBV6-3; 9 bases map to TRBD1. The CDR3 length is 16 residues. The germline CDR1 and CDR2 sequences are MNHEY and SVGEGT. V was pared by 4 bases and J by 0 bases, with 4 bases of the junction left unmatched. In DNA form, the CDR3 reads TGTGCCAGCAGTTCCGGGACAGGGTTAGCCAAAAACATTCAGTACTTC. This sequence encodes CASSSGTGLAKNIQYF.

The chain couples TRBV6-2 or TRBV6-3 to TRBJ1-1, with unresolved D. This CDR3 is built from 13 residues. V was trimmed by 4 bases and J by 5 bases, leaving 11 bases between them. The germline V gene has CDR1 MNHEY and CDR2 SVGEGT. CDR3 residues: CASSFGRSTEAFF. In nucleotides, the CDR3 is TGTGCCAGCAGTTTTGGTCGCTCTACTGAAGCTTTCTTT.

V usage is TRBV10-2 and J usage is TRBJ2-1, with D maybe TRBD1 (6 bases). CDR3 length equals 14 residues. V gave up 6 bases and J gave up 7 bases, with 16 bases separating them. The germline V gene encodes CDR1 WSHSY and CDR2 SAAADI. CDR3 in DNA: TGCGCCAGCAGCCCGGGTAGGGGGTCGAATGAGCAGTTCTTC. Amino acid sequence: CASSPGRGSNEQFF.

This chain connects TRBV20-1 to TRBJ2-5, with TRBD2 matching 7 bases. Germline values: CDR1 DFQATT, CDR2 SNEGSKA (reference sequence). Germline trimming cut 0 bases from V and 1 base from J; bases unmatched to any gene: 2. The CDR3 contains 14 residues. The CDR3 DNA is TGCAGTGCTAGAGATGGGGGGGTCCAAGAGACCCAGTACTTC. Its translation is CSARDGGVQETQYF.

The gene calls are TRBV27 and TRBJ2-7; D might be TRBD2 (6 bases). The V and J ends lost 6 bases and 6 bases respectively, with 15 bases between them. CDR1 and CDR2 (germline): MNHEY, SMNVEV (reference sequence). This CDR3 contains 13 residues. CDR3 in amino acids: CASSRYSGPEQYF. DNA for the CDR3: TGTGCCAGCAGCCGTTATAGCGGCCCCGAGCAGTACTTC.

The CDR3 DNA reads as TGTGCCAGCAGCTTTTTGGGACTAGGGGGCGATGAGCAGTTCTTC. Amino acids: CASSFLGLGGDEQFF. The chain employs TRBV7-6 and TRBJ2-1; tentative D call: TRBD2 (8 bases). The CDR3 totals 15 residues. The ends were cut back, 3 bases at V and 8 bases at J, with 17 bases in the middle. CDR1 is SGHVS and CDR2 is FNYEAQ in the germline V gene.

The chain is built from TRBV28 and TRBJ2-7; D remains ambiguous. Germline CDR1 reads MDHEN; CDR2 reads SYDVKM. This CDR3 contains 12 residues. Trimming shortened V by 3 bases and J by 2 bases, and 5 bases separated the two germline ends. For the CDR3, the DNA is TGTGCCAGCAGTTTCGAGACCTACGAGCAGTACTTC. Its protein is CASSFETYEQYF.

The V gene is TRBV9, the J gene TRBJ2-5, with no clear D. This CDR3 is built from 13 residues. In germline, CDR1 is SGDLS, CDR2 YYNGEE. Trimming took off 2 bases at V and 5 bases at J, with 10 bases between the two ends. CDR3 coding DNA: TGTGCCAGCAGCGTTGAGAGTTGGGAGACCCAGTACTTC. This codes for CASSVESWETQYF.

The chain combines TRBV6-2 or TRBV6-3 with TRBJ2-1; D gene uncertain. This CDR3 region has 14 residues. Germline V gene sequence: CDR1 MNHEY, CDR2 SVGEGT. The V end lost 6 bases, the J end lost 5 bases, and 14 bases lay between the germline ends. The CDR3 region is CASRNPYRDNEQFF. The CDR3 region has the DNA TGTGCCAGCAGAAACCCATACCGGGACAATGAGCAGTTCTTC.

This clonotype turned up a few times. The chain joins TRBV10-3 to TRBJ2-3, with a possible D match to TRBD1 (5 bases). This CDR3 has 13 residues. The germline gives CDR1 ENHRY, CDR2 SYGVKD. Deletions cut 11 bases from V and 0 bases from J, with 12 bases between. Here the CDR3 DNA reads TGTGCCTCTATGACAGATAGCACAGATACGCAGTATTTT. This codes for CASMTDSTDTQYF.

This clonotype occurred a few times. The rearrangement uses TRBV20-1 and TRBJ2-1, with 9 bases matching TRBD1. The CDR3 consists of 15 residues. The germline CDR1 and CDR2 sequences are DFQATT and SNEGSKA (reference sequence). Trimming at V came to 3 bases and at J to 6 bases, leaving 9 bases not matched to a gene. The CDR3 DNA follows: TGCAGTGCTAGCGGTGCGGGACAGGGTGGCAATGAGCAGTTCTTC. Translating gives CSASGAGQGGNEQFF.

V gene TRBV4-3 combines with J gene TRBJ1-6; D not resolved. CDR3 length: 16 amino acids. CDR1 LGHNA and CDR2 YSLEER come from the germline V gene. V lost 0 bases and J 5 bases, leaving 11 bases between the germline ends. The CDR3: CASSQELSGNNSPLHF. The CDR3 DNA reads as TGCGCCAGCAGCCAAGAACTGTCGGGGAATAATTCACCCCTCCACTTT.

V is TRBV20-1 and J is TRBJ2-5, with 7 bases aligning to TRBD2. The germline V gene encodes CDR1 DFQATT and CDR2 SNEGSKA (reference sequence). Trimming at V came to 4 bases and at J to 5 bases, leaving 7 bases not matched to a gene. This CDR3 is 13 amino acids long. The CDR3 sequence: CSANLVGGETQYF. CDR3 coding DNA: TGCAGTGCTAATCTGGTGGGGGGGGAGACCCAGTACTTC.